Listed below are T cell receptor beta chains from one sample, sequenced in a study of blood T cell repertoires in COVID-19. TCRdb's table, derived via immunoSEQ multiplex PCR, lists solely in-frame clones and lacks some. Of more than 300,000 clones in the sample, roughly 86% were seen once. Sequencing used peripheral blood. The origin of the receptors is a young woman with COVID-19, enrolled during active disease. CDR3s include the opening cysteine and the closing phenylalanine or tryptophan. A D gene is named only where the DNA matches it firmly. Clone size, where shown, is once, few, many, or a class for clones that have expanded.

j_call: TRBJ2-7; d_call: TRBD1; cdr3_length: 12; clone_size: .; v_call: TRBV2; cdr3_nt: TGTGCCAGCCGGGACAGGGTCAACGAGCAGTACTTC; cdr3_aa: CASRDRVNEQYF
j_call: TRBJ1-3; d_call: .; cdr3_length: 15; clone_size: .; v_call: TRBV6-1; cdr3_nt: TGTGCCAGCAGTGAAGGCCTAGACTCTGGAAACACCATATATTTT; cdr3_aa: CASSEGLDSGNTIYF
j_call: TRBJ1-2; d_call: TRBD1; cdr3_length: 13; clone_size: .; v_call: TRBV5-6; cdr3_nt: TGTGCCAGCAGCACTAGGACAGGGTATGGCTACACCTTC; cdr3_aa: CASSTRTGYGYTF
j_call: TRBJ1-2; d_call: .; cdr3_length: 13; clone_size: .; v_call: TRBV7-3; cdr3_nt: TGTGCCAGCAGCTTAACTTCCGGAGATGGCTACACCTTC; cdr3_aa: CASSLTSGDGYTF
j_call: TRBJ1-2; d_call: .; cdr3_length: 16; clone_size: .; v_call: TRBV11-2; cdr3_nt: TGTGCCAGCAGCTTAGTCGGGAGCGTTATGGACTATGGCTACACCTTC; cdr3_aa: CASSLVGSVMDYGYTF
j_call: TRBJ2-2; d_call: .; cdr3_length: 14; clone_size: .; v_call: TRBV4-3; cdr3_nt: TGCGCCAGCAGCCAAGAGCCTATTACCGGGGAGCTGTTTTTT; cdr3_aa: CASSQEPITGELFF
j_call: TRBJ1-5; d_call: TRBD1; cdr3_length: 18; clone_size: once; v_call: TRBV6-4; cdr3_nt: TGTGCCAGCAGAATCCGGGACAGGGGATCCTATAGCAATCAGCCCCAGCATTTT; cdr3_aa: CASRIRDRGSYSNQPQHF
j_call: TRBJ1-2; d_call: .; cdr3_length: 12; clone_size: .; v_call: TRBV24-1; cdr3_nt: TGTGCCACCAGTGACCCCTACTATGGCTACACCTTC; cdr3_aa: CATSDPYYGYTF
j_call: TRBJ1-2; d_call: .; cdr3_length: 11; clone_size: .; v_call: TRBV28; cdr3_nt: TGTGCCAGCAGTTACAGTTATGGCTACACCTTC; cdr3_aa: CASSYSYGYTF
j_call: TRBJ2-5; d_call: .; cdr3_length: 10; clone_size: .; v_call: TRBV2; cdr3_nt: TGTGCCAGCAGTGCGGGGACCCAGTACTTC; cdr3_aa: CASSAGTQYF
j_call: TRBJ2-1; d_call: TRBD1; cdr3_length: 15; clone_size: .; v_call: TRBV11-2; cdr3_nt: TGTGCCAGCAGCTCCCCGGGACAGGGTGACAATGAGCAGTTCTTC; cdr3_aa: CASSSPGQGDNEQFF
j_call: TRBJ2-3; d_call: .; cdr3_length: 14; clone_size: .; v_call: TRBV4-1; cdr3_nt: TGCGCCAGCAGCCAAGAGTGGAGAACAGATACGCAGTATTTT; cdr3_aa: CASSQEWRTDTQYF
j_call: TRBJ2-3; d_call: .; cdr3_length: 13; clone_size: few; v_call: TRBV7-2; cdr3_nt: TGTGCCAGCAGCTTAGTCTGGCATGATACGCAGTATTTT; cdr3_aa: CASSLVWHDTQYF
j_call: TRBJ2-5; d_call: .; cdr3_length: 13; clone_size: .; v_call: TRBV7-9; cdr3_nt: TGTGCCAGCAGCGGGGGACTGCAAGAGACCCAGTACTTC; cdr3_aa: CASSGGLQETQYF
j_call: TRBJ1-1; d_call: .; cdr3_length: 15; clone_size: .; v_call: TRBV5-1; cdr3_nt: TGCGCCAGCAGTTGGCTAGGGGAAAAGAACACTGAAGCTTTCTTT; cdr3_aa: CASSWLGEKNTEAFF
j_call: TRBJ2-7; d_call: .; cdr3_length: 15; clone_size: .; v_call: TRBV11-3; cdr3_nt: TGTGCCAGCAGCTTAGGTGCGGGGTCAAGGAACGAGCAGTACTTC; cdr3_aa: CASSLGAGSRNEQYF
j_call: TRBJ1-2; d_call: .; cdr3_length: 11; clone_size: once; v_call: TRBV2; cdr3_nt: TGTGCCAGCAGGGAAAGGGGTGGCTACACCTTC; cdr3_aa: CASRERGGYTF
j_call: TRBJ2-3; d_call: .; cdr3_length: 14; clone_size: once; v_call: TRBV11-3; cdr3_nt: TGTGCCAGCAGCCTAACAGGTACCACAGATACGCAGTATTTT; cdr3_aa: CASSLTGTTDTQYF
j_call: TRBJ2-3; d_call: TRBD2; cdr3_length: 16; clone_size: .; v_call: TRBV11-2; cdr3_nt: TGTGCCAGCAGACCTCTCGGGGGGAGGGGCACAGATACGCAGTATTTT; cdr3_aa: CASRPLGGRGTDTQYF
j_call: TRBJ2-3; d_call: .; cdr3_length: 16; clone_size: .; v_call: TRBV19; cdr3_nt: TGTGCCAGTAGTATAAGCGCGGCGGTTAGCACAGATACGCAGTATTTT; cdr3_aa: CASSISAAVSTDTQYF
j_call: TRBJ1-2; d_call: .; cdr3_length: 14; clone_size: .; v_call: TRBV21-1; cdr3_nt: TGTGCCAGCAGCAAAGAGGGGCAGGGTGGAGGCTACACCTTC; cdr3_aa: CASSKEGQGGGYTF
j_call: TRBJ1-5; d_call: .; cdr3_length: 13; clone_size: few; v_call: TRBV7-8; cdr3_nt: TGTGCCAGCAGCTTAGAGCCCAATCAGCCCCAGCATTTT; cdr3_aa: CASSLEPNQPQHF
j_call: TRBJ1-6; d_call: .; cdr3_length: 14; clone_size: few; v_call: TRBV30; cdr3_nt: TGTGCCCTCGTTGGGAGCTCCTATAATTCACCCCTCCACTTT; cdr3_aa: CALVGSSYNSPLHF
j_call: TRBJ2-5; d_call: TRBD2; cdr3_length: 16; clone_size: .; v_call: TRBV5-6; cdr3_nt: TGTGCCAGCAGCCGTACTACTAGCGGGGCTCAAGAGACCCAGTACTTC; cdr3_aa: CASSRTTSGAQETQYF
j_call: TRBJ1-5; d_call: .; cdr3_length: 15; clone_size: .; v_call: TRBV19; cdr3_nt: TGTGCCAGTAGTATTGAGGCGGGAGGGGGTCGGCCCCAGCATTTT; cdr3_aa: CASSIEAGGGRPQHF
j_call: TRBJ2-3; d_call: TRBD2; cdr3_length: 18; clone_size: .; v_call: TRBV11-2; cdr3_nt: TGTGCCAGCAGCGGACTCAGACTAGCGGGCCTTTCTCCAGATACGCAGTATTTT; cdr3_aa: CASSGLRLAGLSPDTQYF
j_call: TRBJ2-1; d_call: .; cdr3_length: 12; clone_size: .; v_call: TRBV14; cdr3_nt: TGTGCCAGCAGCTGGGACTTTGGTGAGCAGTTCTTC; cdr3_aa: CASSWDFGEQFF
j_call: TRBJ1-2; d_call: .; cdr3_length: 16; clone_size: .; v_call: TRBV24-1; cdr3_nt: TGTGCCACCAGTGATCGCGGACAGAGTGCTAACTATGGCTACACCTTC; cdr3_aa: CATSDRGQSANYGYTF
j_call: TRBJ1-4; d_call: TRBD1; cdr3_length: 17; clone_size: .; v_call: TRBV4-1; cdr3_nt: TGCGCCAGCAGCCAACTACTACACAGGGGGGAGAATGAAAAACTGTTTTTT; cdr3_aa: CASSQLLHRGENEKLFF
j_call: TRBJ2-1; d_call: TRBD2; cdr3_length: 17; clone_size: .; v_call: TRBV7-6; cdr3_nt: TGTGCCAGCAGCTTAGGGATAGCGGGGAGCTCCTACAATGAGCAGTTCTTC; cdr3_aa: CASSLGIAGSSYNEQFF
j_call: TRBJ2-7; d_call: TRBD2; cdr3_length: 15; clone_size: .; v_call: TRBV5-1; cdr3_nt: TGCGCCAGCAGCTTTCGGGCGGGGGGGCAGGTCGAGCAGTACTTC; cdr3_aa: CASSFRAGGQVEQYF
j_call: TRBJ1-4; d_call: .; cdr3_length: 12; clone_size: .; v_call: TRBV29-1; cdr3_nt: TGCAGCGTTGTTCAGGGTAATGAAAAACTGTTTTTT; cdr3_aa: CSVVQGNEKLFF
j_call: TRBJ1-2; d_call: .; cdr3_length: 14; clone_size: .; v_call: TRBV24-1; cdr3_nt: TGTGCCACCAGTGCCCCGGACATGCGCTATGGCTACACCTTC; cdr3_aa: CATSAPDMRYGYTF
j_call: TRBJ1-6; d_call: .; cdr3_length: 12; clone_size: .; v_call: TRBV19; cdr3_nt: TGTGCCAGTAGGGGGGCAGTTTCACCCCTCCACTTT; cdr3_aa: CASRGAVSPLHF
j_call: TRBJ2-1; d_call: .; cdr3_length: 13; clone_size: .; v_call: TRBV5-1; cdr3_nt: TGCGCCAGCAGCCAAAGAAATAGCCCTGAGCAGTTCTTC; cdr3_aa: CASSQRNSPEQFF
j_call: TRBJ2-1; d_call: .; cdr3_length: 13; clone_size: .; v_call: TRBV12-3/TRBV12-4; cdr3_nt: TGTGCCATCCTGGGGCCGCCCTACAATGAGCAGTTCTTC; cdr3_aa: CAILGPPYNEQFF
j_call: TRBJ2-7; d_call: TRBD2; cdr3_length: 14; clone_size: .; v_call: TRBV29-1; cdr3_nt: TGCAGCGCTACCTCCGGGACTAGCGTTTACGAGCAGTACTTC; cdr3_aa: CSATSGTSVYEQYF
j_call: TRBJ1-1; d_call: .; cdr3_length: 14; clone_size: .; v_call: TRBV5-4; cdr3_nt: TGTGCCAGCAGCTTCAGCAGGGCGAACACTGAAGCTTTCTTT; cdr3_aa: CASSFSRANTEAFF
j_call: TRBJ1-2; d_call: TRBD1; cdr3_length: 14; clone_size: few; v_call: TRBV28; cdr3_nt: TGTGCCAGCAGTACCCGACAGGGGGCTTTTGGCTACACCTTC; cdr3_aa: CASSTRQGAFGYTF
j_call: TRBJ2-1; d_call: TRBD2; cdr3_length: 18; clone_size: .; v_call: TRBV4-3; cdr3_nt: TGCGCCAGCAGCCAAGATCATTGGGCTAGCGGGGGATACAATGAGCAGTTCTTC; cdr3_aa: CASSQDHWASGGYNEQFF
j_call: TRBJ1-1; d_call: .; cdr3_length: 16; clone_size: .; v_call: TRBV6-1; cdr3_nt: TGTGCCAGCAGTGAGGTTCAGGGTAGAGTACGGGCTGAAGCTTTCTTT; cdr3_aa: CASSEVQGRVRAEAFF
j_call: TRBJ1-1; d_call: .; cdr3_length: 14; clone_size: few; v_call: TRBV4-3; cdr3_nt: TGCGCCAGCCGCTCTAAGGGGACACACACTGAAGCTTTCTTT; cdr3_aa: CASRSKGTHTEAFF
j_call: TRBJ2-3; d_call: TRBD2; cdr3_length: 15; clone_size: .; v_call: TRBV7-9; cdr3_nt: TGTGCCAGCAGTCCCGAGACTAGCGTTTTGGATACGCAGTATTTT; cdr3_aa: CASSPETSVLDTQYF
j_call: TRBJ1-2; d_call: .; cdr3_length: 13; clone_size: .; v_call: TRBV5-1; cdr3_nt: TGCGCCAGCAGCTTGGAGCCCCTGGAGGGCTACACCTTC; cdr3_aa: CASSLEPLEGYTF
j_call: TRBJ1-1; d_call: TRBD1; cdr3_length: 14; clone_size: .; v_call: TRBV2; cdr3_nt: TGTGCCAGCACTAGGGACAGGGGGCTAACTGAAGCTTTCTTT; cdr3_aa: CASTRDRGLTEAFF
j_call: TRBJ1-4; d_call: TRBD1; cdr3_length: 13; clone_size: .; v_call: TRBV2; cdr3_nt: TGTGCCAGCAGTGAAGAACAGGGGGGAAAACTGTTTTTT; cdr3_aa: CASSEEQGGKLFF
j_call: TRBJ1-5; d_call: TRBD1; cdr3_length: 14; clone_size: once; v_call: TRBV27; cdr3_nt: TGTGCCAGCAGACCAGGGGGCGGGAATCAGCCCCAGCATTTT; cdr3_aa: CASRPGGGNQPQHF
j_call: TRBJ1-1; d_call: .; cdr3_length: 15; clone_size: .; v_call: TRBV18; cdr3_nt: TGTGCCAGCTCTCCGCGGTTGACGGTAAACACTGAAGCTTTCTTT; cdr3_aa: CASSPRLTVNTEAFF
j_call: TRBJ1-1; d_call: TRBD1; cdr3_length: 15; clone_size: .; v_call: TRBV11-2; cdr3_nt: TGTGCCAGCAGCTTAGAGGACAGGGCTAACACTGAAGCTTTCTTT; cdr3_aa: CASSLEDRANTEAFF
j_call: TRBJ1-2; d_call: TRBD1; cdr3_length: 13; clone_size: .; v_call: TRBV15; cdr3_nt: TGTGCCACCAGCAGAGATCAGGGGGTCGGCTACACCTTC; cdr3_aa: CATSRDQGVGYTF
j_call: TRBJ2-1; d_call: TRBD2; cdr3_length: 16; clone_size: .; v_call: TRBV7-9; cdr3_nt: TGTGCCAGCAGCTTAGCCCTTTCGGGGGGTATCGATGAGCAGTTCTTC; cdr3_aa: CASSLALSGGIDEQFF
j_call: TRBJ1-5; d_call: TRBD1; cdr3_length: 14; clone_size: .; v_call: TRBV18; cdr3_nt: TGTGCCAGCTCCCTAGACAGGGTCAATCAGCCCCAGCATTTT; cdr3_aa: CASSLDRVNQPQHF
j_call: TRBJ2-1; d_call: TRBD2; cdr3_length: 15; clone_size: .; v_call: TRBV28; cdr3_nt: TGTGCCAGCACCAGAATCGGGGGGGCCTTTAATGAGCAGTTCTTC; cdr3_aa: CASTRIGGAFNEQFF
j_call: TRBJ2-1; d_call: TRBD1; cdr3_length: 16; clone_size: once; v_call: TRBV6-1; cdr3_nt: TGTGCCAGCAGTGGGCGGACAGGACACTCCTACAATGAGCAGTTCTTC; cdr3_aa: CASSGRTGHSYNEQFF
j_call: TRBJ1-6; d_call: .; cdr3_length: 14; clone_size: .; v_call: TRBV9; cdr3_nt: TGTGCCAGCAGCCCCGGGTTAGGGAGTTCACCCCTCCACTTT; cdr3_aa: CASSPGLGSSPLHF
j_call: TRBJ1-2; d_call: TRBD1; cdr3_length: 14; clone_size: .; v_call: TRBV6-5; cdr3_nt: TGTGCCAGCAGTTACACGGGACAGGGGAATGGCTACACCTTC; cdr3_aa: CASSYTGQGNGYTF
j_call: TRBJ1-1; d_call: TRBD1; cdr3_length: 17; clone_size: few; v_call: TRBV5-6; cdr3_nt: TGTGCCAGCACCACCGACAGGGGGCTGAGAGGGAACACTGAAGCTTTCTTT; cdr3_aa: CASTTDRGLRGNTEAFF
j_call: TRBJ2-2; d_call: TRBD1; cdr3_length: 15; clone_size: .; v_call: TRBV11-2; cdr3_nt: TGTGCCAGCAGCTTAGTGCGGGACAGGAAGTGGGAGCTGTTTTTT; cdr3_aa: CASSLVRDRKWELFF
j_call: TRBJ2-2; d_call: TRBD1; cdr3_length: 19; clone_size: once; v_call: TRBV7-8; cdr3_nt: TGTGCCAGCAGCTTAGTGTATCGGGACAGGGGTCTGGGAACCGGGGAGCTGTTTTTT; cdr3_aa: CASSLVYRDRGLGTGELFF